This is a list of T cell receptor beta chains from one sample in a study of blood T cells in healthy people across ages. TCRdb redid the calling of the 5' RACE reads with MiXCR, one entry per CDR3 protein. Of hundreds of thousands of distinct CDR3 sequences detected, more than 20% appear once; the ten largest clones hold 3% to 4%. Sequences were obtained from blood. Receptors originate from a man in his 70s in good health. The CDR3 runs from the conserved cysteine through the conserved F or W. Fields, in order: CDR3 protein, CDR3 DNA, D gene, V gene, J gene, clone size. The D gene is left open where the match is weak. Size is stated for part of the rows, as once, few or many counts, or as a class when the clone is expanded.

CASSQPGLRGEKLFF	TGTGCCAGCAGCCAACCTGGACTGAGGGGTGAAAAACTGTTTTTT	-	TRBV4-2	TRBJ1-4	-
CASSSTGTAKNIQYF	TGTGCCAGCAGCTCGACCGGGACAGCCAAAAACATTCAGTACTTC	-	TRBV13	TRBJ2-4	many
CASSDYGSRSGANVLTF	TGTGCCAGCAGTGACTATGGTTCCCGCTCTGGGGCCAACGTCCTGACTTTC	-	TRBV6-4	TRBJ2-6	few
CASSLSGGISYEQYF	TGTGCCAGCAGCTTATCCGGGGGAATAAGCTACGAGCAGTACTTC	-	TRBV7-3	TRBJ2-7	-
CASSTRQHEQYF	TGTGCCAGCAGTACCCGACAGCACGAGCAGTACTTC	-	TRBV28	TRBJ2-7	-
CSGTSGSFSEQFF	TGCAGTGGGACTAGCGGGAGTTTTAGTGAGCAGTTCTTC	TRBD2	TRBV20-1	TRBJ2-1	many
CSARVGTVNTEAFF	TGCAGTGCTAGAGTCGGGACAGTTAACACTGAAGCTTTCTTT	TRBD1	TRBV20-1	TRBJ1-1	-
CASSPSTGTYEQYF	TGTGCCAGCAGTCCTTCGACAGGTACCTACGAGCAGTACTTC	-	TRBV12-3/TRBV12-4	TRBJ2-7	-
CAISESTSTSSGYTF	TGTGCCATCAGTGAGTCGACGTCGACCTCATCGGGCTACACCTTC	-	TRBV10-3	TRBJ1-2	-
CASSPDGTQYF	TGTGCCAGCTCACCGGACGGGACCCAGTACTTC	-	TRBV18	TRBJ2-5	many
CASSPSQDVSYNEQFF	TGTGCCAGCTCCCCCAGCCAGGACGTGTCCTACAATGAGCAGTTCTTC	-	TRBV18	TRBJ2-1	few
CASLPGQEYQETQYF	TGTGCCAGCCTTCCGGGACAAGAGTACCAAGAGACCCAGTACTTC	-	TRBV6-1	TRBJ2-5	-
CASSQGTSGRPDTQYF	TGTGCCAGCAGCCAGGGTACTAGCGGGAGGCCAGATACGCAGTACTTT	TRBD2	TRBV3-1	TRBJ2-3	many
CASSQAPSYNEQFF	TGCGCCAGCAGCCAAGCACCGTCCTACAATGAGCAGTTCTTC	-	TRBV4-1	TRBJ2-1	-
CASRPVLAGPKANTGELFF	TGCGCCAGCAGGCCGGTTCTAGCGGGACCTAAAGCGAACACCGGGGAGCTGTTTTTT	TRBD2	TRBV5-1	TRBJ2-2	-
CASRETGGTGELFF	TGTGCCAGCAGAGAGACAGGGGGCACCGGGGAGCTGTTTTTT	TRBD1	TRBV25-1	TRBJ2-2	few
CASSLHNSPLHF	TGTGCCAGCAGTTTGCATAATTCACCCCTCCACTTT	-	TRBV12-3/TRBV12-4	TRBJ1-6	-
CASSEGGLGEQFF	TGTGCCAGCAGTGAGGGGGGCCTCGGGGAGCAGTTCTTC	-	TRBV2	TRBJ2-1	few
CSVEDPDKRDGYTF	TGCAGCGTTGAAGATCCGGACAAAAGGGATGGCTACACCTTC	-	TRBV29-1	TRBJ1-2	-
CASSAQGLPYNEQFF	TGTGCCAGCAGCGCCCAGGGACTCCCCTACAATGAGCAGTTCTTC	-	TRBV14	TRBJ2-1	few
CSSSLHGQGRTNYGYTF	TGTTCCAGCAGTTTACACGGACAGGGCCGGACAAACTATGGCTACACCTTC	TRBD1	TRBV12-3/TRBV12-4	TRBJ1-2	-
CASSPDQETQYF	TGTGCCAGCAGCCCGGACCAAGAGACCCAGTACTTC	-	TRBV5-1	TRBJ2-5	many
CASSDMGNSYELYF	TGTGCCAGCAGTGATATGGGCAACTCCTACGAGCTGTACTTC	-	TRBV2	TRBJ2-7	-